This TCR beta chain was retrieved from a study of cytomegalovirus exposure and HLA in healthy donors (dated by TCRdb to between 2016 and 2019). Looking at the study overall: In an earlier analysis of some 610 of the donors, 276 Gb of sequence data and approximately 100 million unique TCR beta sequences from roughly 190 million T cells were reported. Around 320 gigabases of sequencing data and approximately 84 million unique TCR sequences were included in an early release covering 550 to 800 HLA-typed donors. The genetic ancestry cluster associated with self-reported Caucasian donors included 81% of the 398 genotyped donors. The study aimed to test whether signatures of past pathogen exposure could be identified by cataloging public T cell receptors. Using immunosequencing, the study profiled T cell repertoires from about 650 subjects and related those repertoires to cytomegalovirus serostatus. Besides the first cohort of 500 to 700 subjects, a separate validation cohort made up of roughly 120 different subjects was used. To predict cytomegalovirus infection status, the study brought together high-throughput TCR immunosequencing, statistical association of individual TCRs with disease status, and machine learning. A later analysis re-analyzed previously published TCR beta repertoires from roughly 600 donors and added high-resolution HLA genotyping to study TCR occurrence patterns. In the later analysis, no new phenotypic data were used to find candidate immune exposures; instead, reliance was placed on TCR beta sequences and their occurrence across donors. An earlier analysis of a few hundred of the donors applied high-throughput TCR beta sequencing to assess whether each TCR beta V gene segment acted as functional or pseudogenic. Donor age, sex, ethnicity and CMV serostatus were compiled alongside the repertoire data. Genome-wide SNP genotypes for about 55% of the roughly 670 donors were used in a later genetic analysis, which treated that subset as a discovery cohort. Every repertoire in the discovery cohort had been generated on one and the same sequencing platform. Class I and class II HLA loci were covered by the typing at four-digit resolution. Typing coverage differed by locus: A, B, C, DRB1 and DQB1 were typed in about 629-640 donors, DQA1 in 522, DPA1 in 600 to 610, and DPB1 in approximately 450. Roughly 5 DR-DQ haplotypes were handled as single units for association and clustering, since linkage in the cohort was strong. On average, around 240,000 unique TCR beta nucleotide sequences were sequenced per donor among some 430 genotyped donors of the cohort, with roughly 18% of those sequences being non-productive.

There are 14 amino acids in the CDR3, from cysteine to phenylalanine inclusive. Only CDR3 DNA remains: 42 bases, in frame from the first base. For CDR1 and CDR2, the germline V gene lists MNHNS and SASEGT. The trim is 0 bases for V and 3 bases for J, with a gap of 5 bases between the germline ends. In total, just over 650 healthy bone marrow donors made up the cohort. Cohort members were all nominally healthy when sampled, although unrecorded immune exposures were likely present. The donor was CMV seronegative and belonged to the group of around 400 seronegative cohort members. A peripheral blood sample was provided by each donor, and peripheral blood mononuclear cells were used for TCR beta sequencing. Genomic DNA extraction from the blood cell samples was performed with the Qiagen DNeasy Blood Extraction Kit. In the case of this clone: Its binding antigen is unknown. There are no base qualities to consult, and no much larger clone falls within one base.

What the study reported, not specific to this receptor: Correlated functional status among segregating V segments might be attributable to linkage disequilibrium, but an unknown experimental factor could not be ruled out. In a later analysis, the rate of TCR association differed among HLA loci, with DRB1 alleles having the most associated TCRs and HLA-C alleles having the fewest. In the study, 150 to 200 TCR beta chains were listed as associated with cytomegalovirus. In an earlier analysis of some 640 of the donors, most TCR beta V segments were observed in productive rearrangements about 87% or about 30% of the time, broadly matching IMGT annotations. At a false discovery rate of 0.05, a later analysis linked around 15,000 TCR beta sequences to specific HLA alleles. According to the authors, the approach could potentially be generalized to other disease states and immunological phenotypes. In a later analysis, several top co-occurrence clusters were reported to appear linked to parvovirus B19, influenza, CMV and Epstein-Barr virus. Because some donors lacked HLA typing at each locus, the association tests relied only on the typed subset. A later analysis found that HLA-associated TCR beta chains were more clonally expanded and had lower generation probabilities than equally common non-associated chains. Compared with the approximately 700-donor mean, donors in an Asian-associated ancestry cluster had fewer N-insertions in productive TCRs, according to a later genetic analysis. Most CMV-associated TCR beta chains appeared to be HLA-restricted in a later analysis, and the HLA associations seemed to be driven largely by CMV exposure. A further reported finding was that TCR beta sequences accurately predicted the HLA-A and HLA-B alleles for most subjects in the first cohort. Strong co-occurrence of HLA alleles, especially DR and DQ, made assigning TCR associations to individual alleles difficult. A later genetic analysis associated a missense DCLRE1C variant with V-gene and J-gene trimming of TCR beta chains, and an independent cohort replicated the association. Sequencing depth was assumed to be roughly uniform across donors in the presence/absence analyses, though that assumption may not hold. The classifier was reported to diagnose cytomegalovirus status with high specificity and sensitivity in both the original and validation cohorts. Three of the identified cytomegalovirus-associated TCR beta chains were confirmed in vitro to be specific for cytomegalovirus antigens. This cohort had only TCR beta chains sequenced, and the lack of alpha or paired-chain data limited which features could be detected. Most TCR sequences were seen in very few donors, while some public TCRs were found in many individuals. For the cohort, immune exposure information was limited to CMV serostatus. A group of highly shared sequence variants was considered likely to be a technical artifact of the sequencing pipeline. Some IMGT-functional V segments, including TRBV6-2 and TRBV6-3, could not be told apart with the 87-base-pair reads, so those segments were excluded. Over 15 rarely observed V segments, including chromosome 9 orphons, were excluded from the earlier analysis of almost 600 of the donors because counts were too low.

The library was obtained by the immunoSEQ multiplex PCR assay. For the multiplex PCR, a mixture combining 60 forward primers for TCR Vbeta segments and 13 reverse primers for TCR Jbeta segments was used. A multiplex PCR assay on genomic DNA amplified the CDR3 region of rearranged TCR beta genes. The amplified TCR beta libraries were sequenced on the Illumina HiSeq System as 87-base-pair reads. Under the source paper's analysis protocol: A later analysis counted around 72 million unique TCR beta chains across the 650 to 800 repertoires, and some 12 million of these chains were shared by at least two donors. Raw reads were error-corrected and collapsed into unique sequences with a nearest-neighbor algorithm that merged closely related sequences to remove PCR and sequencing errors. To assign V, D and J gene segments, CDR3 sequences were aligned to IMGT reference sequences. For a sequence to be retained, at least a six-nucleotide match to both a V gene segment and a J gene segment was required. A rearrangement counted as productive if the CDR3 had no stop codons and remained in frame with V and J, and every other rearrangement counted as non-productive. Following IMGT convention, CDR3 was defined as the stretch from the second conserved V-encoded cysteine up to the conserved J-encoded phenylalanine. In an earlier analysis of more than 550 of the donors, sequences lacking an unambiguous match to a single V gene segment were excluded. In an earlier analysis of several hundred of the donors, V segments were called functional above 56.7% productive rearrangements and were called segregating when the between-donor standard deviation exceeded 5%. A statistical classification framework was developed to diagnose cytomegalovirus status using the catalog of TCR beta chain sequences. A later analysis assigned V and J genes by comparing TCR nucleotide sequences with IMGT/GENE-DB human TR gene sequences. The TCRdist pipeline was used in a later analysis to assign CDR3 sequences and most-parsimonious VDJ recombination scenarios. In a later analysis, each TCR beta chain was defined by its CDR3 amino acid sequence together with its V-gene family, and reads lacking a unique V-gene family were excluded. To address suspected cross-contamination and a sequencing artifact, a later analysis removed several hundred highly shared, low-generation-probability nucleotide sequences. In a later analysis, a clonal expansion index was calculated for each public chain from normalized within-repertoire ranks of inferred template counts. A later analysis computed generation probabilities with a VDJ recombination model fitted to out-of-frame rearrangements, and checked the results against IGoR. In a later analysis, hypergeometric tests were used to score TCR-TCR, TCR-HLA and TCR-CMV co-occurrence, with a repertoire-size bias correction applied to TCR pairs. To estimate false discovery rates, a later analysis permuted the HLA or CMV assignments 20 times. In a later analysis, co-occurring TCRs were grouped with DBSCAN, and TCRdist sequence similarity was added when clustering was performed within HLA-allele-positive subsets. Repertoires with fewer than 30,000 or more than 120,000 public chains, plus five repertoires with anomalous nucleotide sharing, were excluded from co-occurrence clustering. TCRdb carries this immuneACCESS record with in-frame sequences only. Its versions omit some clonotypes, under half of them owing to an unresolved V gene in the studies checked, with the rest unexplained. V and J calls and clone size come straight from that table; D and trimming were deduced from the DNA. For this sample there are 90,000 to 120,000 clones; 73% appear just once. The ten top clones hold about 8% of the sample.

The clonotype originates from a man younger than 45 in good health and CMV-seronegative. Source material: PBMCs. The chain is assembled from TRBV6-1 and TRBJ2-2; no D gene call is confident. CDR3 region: CASSEASYTGELFF. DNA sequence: TGTGCCAGCAGTGAAGCGTCGTACACCGGGGAGCTGTTTTTT.